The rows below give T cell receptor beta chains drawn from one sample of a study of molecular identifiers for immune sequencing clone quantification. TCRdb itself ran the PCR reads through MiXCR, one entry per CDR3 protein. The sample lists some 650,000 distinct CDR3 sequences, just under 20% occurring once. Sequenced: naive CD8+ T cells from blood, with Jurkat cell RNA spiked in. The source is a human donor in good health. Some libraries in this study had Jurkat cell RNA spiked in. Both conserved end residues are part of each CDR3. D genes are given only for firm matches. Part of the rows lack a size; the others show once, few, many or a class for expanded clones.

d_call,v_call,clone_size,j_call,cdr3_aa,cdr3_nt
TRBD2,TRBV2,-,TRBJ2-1,CASTLAVTYNEQFF,TGTGCCAGCACTCTAGCGGTAACCTACAATGAGCAGTTCTTC
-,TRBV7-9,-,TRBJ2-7,CASSFSGQPYEQYF,TGTGCCAGCAGCTTCTCCGGACAGCCCTACGAGCAGTACTTC
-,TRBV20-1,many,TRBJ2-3,CSARDLSGTDTQYF,TGCAGTGCAAGGGACCTTTCGGGAACAGATACGCAGTATTTT
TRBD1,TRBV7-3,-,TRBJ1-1,CANSLRGPGDIEALF,TGTGCCAACAGCTTAAGGGGGCCGGGGGACATTGAAGCTCTCTTT
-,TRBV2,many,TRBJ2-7,CASSVGRDEQYF,TGTGCCAGCAGTGTAGGGCGCGACGAGCAGTACTTC
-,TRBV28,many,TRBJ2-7,CASSPLPTPHEQYF,TGTGCCAGCAGTCCCCTCCCAACTCCACACGAGCAGTACTTC
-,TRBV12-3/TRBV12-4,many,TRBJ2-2,CASSFLLMETGELFF,TGTGCCAGCAGTTTTTTACTAATGGAAACCGGGGAGCTGTTTTTT
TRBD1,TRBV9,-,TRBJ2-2,CASSSGQGGYTGELFF,TGTGCCAGCAGCTCGGGACAGGGGGGGTACACCGGGGAGCTGTTTTTT
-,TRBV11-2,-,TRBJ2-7,CASSFQLGISHEQYF,TGTGCCAGCAGCTTCCAATTGGGGATCTCCCACGAGCAGTACTTC
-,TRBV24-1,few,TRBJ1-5,CATSANQPQHF,TGTGCCACCAGTGCCAATCAGCCCCAGCATTTT
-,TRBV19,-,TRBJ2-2,CASTPGLRSTGELFF,TGTGCCAGTACCCCCGGTTTGCGGAGCACCGGGGAGCTGTTTTTT
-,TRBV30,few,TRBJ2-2,CAWSVGGHGELFF,TGTGCCTGGAGTGTGGGGGGTCACGGGGAGCTGTTTTTT
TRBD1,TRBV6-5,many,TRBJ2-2,CASSLSRGRIGELFF,TGTGCCAGCAGTTTAAGCAGGGGGCGCATCGGGGAGCTGTTTTTT
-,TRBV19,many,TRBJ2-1,CASSTSDSPYNEQFF,TGTGCCAGTAGTACTTCTGACAGCCCCTACAATGAGCAGTTCTTC
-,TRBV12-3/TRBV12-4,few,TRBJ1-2,CASSLTTGSGYGYTF,TGTGCCAGCAGCCTAACTACAGGGTCGGGCTATGGCTACACCTTC
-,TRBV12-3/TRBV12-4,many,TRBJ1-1,CANPGPKGANTEAFF,TGTGCCAACCCGGGGCCCAAGGGCGCGAACACTGAAGCTTTCTTT
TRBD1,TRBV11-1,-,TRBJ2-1,CASSLPVAQGAGNEQFF,TGTGCCAGCAGCTTACCCGTGGCACAGGGGGCGGGCAATGAGCAGTTCTTC
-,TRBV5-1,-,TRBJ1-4,CASSLVGEPNEKLFF,TGCGCCAGCAGCTTGGTTGGGGAACCTAATGAAAAACTGTTTTTT
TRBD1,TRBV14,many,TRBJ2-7,CASSMTGNSYEQYF,TGTGCCAGCAGCATGACAGGGAACTCCTACGAGCAGTACTTC
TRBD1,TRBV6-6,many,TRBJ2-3,CASREDRGDNTQYF,TGTGCCAGCAGGGAGGACAGGGGAGATAATACGCAGTATTTT
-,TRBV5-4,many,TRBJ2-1,CASSSSDSPLYNEQFF,TGTGCCAGCAGCAGTAGCGACAGTCCCCTTTACAATGAGCAGTTCTTC
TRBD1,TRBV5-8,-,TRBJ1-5,CASSLRDRGLPQHF,TGTGCCAGCAGCTTGCGGGACAGGGGGCTGCCCCAGCATTTT
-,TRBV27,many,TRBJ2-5,CASSLDHDSTQETQYF,TGTGCCAGCAGTTTAGACCACGACAGTACCCAAGAGACCCAGTACTTC
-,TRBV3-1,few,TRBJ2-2,CASSQVMGFSGELFF,TGTGCCAGCAGCCAAGTAATGGGATTTTCCGGGGAGCTGTTTTTT
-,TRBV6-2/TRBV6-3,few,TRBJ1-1,CASSYLWENMNTEAFF,TGTGCCAGCAGTTACTTATGGGAAAACATGAACACTGAAGCTTTCTTT
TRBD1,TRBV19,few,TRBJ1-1,CASSIPGTGGFYTEAFF,TGTGCCAGTAGTATTCCCGGGACAGGGGGCTTTTACACTGAAGCTTTCTTT
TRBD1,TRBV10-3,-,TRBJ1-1,CAISEGTGSTEAFF,TGTGCCATCAGCGAGGGGACAGGGAGCACTGAAGCTTTCTTT
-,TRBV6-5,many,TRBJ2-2,CASSPRSAGELFF,TGTGCCAGCAGCCCCCGGTCAGCCGGGGAGCTGTTTTTT
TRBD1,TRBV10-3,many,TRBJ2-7,CAIKQGSTYEQYF,TGTGCCATCAAACAGGGGAGTACCTACGAGCAGTACTTC
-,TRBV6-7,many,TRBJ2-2,CASSLQIPNTGELFF,TGTGCCAGCAGTTTGCAGATCCCGAACACCGGGGAGCTGTTTTTT
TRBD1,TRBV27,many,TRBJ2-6,CASSLGPGTESSLVGANVLTF,TGTGCCAGCAGTTTAGGGCCCGGGACAGAGTCTTCCCTTGTTGGGGCCAACGTCCTGACTTTC
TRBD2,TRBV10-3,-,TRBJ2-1,CAISESALAGEYNEQFF,TGTGCCATCAGTGAGTCGGCCTTAGCGGGGGAATACAATGAGCAGTTCTTC
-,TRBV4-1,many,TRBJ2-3,CASSQVYGDTQYF,TGCGCCAGCAGCCAAGTTTACGGGGATACGCAGTATTTT
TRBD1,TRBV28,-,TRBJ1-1,CASGRDRAEVFF,TGTGCCAGCGGTCGGGACAGGGCAGAAGTCTTCTTT
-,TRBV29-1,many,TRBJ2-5,CSVEPGNGETQYF,TGCAGCGTTGAACCGGGGAATGGAGAGACCCAGTACTTC
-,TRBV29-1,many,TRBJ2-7,CSVVVGVSSSYEQYF,TGCAGCGTCGTTGTAGGCGTCTCCTCCTCCTACGAGCAGTACTTC
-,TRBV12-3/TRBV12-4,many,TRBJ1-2,CASKPGLLNGYGYTF,TGTGCCAGCAAACCGGGACTTCTGAATGGCTATGGCTACACCTTC
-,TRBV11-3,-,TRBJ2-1,CASSLQIGNEQFF,TGTGCCAGCAGCTTACAAATTGGGAATGAGCAGTTCTTC
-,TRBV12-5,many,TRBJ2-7,CASGAWDTSPYEQYF,TGTGCTAGTGGGGCCTGGGACACCAGTCCCTACGAGCAGTACTTC
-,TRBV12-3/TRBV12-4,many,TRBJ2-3,CANSSGDTQYF,TGTGCCAATTCATCAGGTGATACGCAGTATTTT
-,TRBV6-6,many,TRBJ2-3,CATTLAVAGDTQYF,TGTGCCACCACACTGGCGGTGGCAGGAGATACGCAGTATTTT
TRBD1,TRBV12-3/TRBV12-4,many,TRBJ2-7,CASSSTGTEWSEQYF,TGTGCCAGCAGTTCCACCGGGACAGAATGGTCCGAGCAGTACTTC